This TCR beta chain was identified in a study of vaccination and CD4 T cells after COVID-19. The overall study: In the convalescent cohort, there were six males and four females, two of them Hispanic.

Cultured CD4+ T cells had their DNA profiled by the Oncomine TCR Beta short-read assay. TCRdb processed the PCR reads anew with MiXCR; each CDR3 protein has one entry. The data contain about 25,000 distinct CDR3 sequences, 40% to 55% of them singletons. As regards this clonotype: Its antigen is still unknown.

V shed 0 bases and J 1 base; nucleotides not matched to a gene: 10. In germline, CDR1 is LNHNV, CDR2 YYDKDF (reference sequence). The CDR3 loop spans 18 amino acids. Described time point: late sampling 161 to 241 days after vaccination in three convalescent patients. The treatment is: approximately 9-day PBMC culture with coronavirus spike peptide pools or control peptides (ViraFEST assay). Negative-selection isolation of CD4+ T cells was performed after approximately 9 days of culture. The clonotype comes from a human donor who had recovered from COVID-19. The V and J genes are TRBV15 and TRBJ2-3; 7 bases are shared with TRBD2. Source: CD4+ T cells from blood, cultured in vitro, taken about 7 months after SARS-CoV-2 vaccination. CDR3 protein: CATSRDLRERFGTDTQYF. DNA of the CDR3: TGTGCCACCAGCAGAGATTTGCGGGAGAGGTTCGGCACAGATACGCAGTATTTT.